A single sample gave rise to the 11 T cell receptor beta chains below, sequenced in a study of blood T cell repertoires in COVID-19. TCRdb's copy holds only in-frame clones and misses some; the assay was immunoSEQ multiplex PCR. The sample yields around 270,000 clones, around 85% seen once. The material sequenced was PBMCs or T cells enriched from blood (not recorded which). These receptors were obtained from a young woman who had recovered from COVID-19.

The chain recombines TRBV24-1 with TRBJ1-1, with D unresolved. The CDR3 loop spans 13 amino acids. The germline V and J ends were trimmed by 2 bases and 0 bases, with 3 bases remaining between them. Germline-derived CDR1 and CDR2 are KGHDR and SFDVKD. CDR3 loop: CATSDSLNTEAFF. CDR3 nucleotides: TGTGCCACCAGTGATTCCTTGAACACTGAAGCTTTCTTT.

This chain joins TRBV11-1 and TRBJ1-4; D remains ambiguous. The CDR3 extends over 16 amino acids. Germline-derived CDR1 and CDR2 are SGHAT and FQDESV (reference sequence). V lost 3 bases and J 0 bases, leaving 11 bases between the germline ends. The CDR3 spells CASSLADIATNEKLFF. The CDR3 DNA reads TGTGCCAGCAGCTTGGCGGATATTGCAACTAATGAAAAACTGTTTTTT.

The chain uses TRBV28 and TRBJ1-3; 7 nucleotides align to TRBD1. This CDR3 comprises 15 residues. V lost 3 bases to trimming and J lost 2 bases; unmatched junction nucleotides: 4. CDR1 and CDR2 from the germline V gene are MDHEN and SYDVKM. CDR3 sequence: CASSFPGTAGNTIYF. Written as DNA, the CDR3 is TGTGCCAGCAGTTTCCCAGGGACAGCTGGAAACACCATATATTTT.

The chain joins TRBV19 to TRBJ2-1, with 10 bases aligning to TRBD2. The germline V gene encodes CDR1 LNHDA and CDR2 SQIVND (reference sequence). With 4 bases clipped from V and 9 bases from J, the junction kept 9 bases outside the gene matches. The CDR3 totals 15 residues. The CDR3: CASSRRGSGRFEQFF. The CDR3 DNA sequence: TGTGCCAGTAGTAGGAGAGGTAGCGGGAGGTTTGAGCAGTTCTTC.

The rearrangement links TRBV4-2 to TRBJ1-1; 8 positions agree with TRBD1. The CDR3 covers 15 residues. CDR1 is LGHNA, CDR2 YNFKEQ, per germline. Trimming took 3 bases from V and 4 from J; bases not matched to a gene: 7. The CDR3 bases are TGTGCCAGCAGCCAGGGAACAGGGGGAGGCACTGAAGCTTTCTTT. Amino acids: CASSQGTGGGTEAFF.

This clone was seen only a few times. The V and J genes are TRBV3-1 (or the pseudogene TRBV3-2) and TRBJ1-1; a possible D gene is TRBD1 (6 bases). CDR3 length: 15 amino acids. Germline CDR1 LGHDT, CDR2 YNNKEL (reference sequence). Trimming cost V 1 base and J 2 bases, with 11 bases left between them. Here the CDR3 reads CASSQGGTKNTEAFF. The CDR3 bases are TGTGCCAGCAGCCAAGGGGGGACAAAAAACACTGAAGCTTTCTTT.

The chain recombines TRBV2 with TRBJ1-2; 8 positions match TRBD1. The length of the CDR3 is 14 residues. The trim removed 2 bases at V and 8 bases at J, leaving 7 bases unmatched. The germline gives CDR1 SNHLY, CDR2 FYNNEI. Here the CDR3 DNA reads TGTGCCAGCAGTGAACGGGTGACAGGGGACGGCTACACCTTC. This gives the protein CASSERVTGDGYTF. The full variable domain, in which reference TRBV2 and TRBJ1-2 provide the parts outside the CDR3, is EPEVTQTPSHQVTQMGQEVILRCVPISNHLYFYWYRQILGQKVEFLVSFYNNEISEKSEIFDDQFSVERPDGSNFTLKIRSTKLEDSAMYFCASSERVTGDGYTFGSGTRLTVV.

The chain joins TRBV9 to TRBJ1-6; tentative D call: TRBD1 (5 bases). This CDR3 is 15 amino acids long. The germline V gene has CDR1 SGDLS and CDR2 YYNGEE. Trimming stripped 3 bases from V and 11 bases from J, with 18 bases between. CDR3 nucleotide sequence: TGTGCCAGCAGCGCCGCGGGGCAGGGTTACCCACCCCTCCACTTT. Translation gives CASSAAGQGYPPLHF.

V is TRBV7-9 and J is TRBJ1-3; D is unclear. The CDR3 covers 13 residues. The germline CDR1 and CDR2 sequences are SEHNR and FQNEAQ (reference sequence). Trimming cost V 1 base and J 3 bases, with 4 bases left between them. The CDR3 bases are TGTGCCAGCAGCTTAGTCTTTGGAAACACCATATATTTT. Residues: CASSLVFGNTIYF.

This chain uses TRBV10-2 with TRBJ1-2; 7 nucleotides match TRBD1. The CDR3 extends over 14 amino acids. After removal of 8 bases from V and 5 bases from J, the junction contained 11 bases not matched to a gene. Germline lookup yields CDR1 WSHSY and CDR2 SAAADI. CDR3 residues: CASHTTGLEYGYTF. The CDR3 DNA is TGCGCCAGCCACACGACAGGGCTTGAATATGGCTACACCTTC.

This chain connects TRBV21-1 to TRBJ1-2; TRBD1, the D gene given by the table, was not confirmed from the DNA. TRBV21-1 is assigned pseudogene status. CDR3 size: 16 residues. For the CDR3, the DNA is TGTGCCAGCAGCAAAAAGAGGGACAGGGACAACTATGGCTACACCTTC. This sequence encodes CASSKKRDRDNYGYTF.